This is a list of T cell receptor beta chains from one sample in a study of T cell changes during pregnancy in multiple sclerosis. The assay was immunoSEQ multiplex PCR, and TCRdb's table has in-frame clones only and misses some. Counted here are 30,000 to 45,000 clones, 80% to 95% occurring once; the ten biggest clones make up roughly 29%. The sequences come from CD8+ T cells from peripheral blood mononuclear cells, collected before pregnancy. These receptor sequences come from a female donor with multiple sclerosis, enrolled in a pregnancy study. Each CDR3 is given with its conserved first and last residue. The order of the fields is J gene, D gene, V gene, clone size, CDR3 DNA, CDR3 protein. The D gene is left open where the match is weak. Size is stated for part of the rows, as once, few or many counts, or as a class when the clone is expanded.

j_gene: TRBJ1-5; d_gene: NA; v_gene: TRBV6-1; abundance: NA; CDR3nt: TGTGCCAGCAGTGAAATGACGGGGGATCAGCCCCAGCATTTT; CDR3aa: CASSEMTGDQPQHF
j_gene: TRBJ1-1; d_gene: NA; v_gene: TRBV25-1; abundance: few; CDR3nt: TGTGCCAGCATTCCCAGGTTAGGGGGGGTCAAAGCTTTCTTT; CDR3aa: CASIPRLGGVKAFF
j_gene: TRBJ2-7; d_gene: NA; v_gene: TRBV5-4; abundance: few; CDR3nt: TGTGCCAGCAGCTTCGGGGACTCCCAGCGGGAGCAGTACTTC; CDR3aa: CASSFGDSQREQYF
j_gene: TRBJ1-3; d_gene: NA; v_gene: TRBV9; abundance: NA; CDR3nt: TGTGCCAGCAGCGTATCCCTAGGGGGAGACACCATATATTTT; CDR3aa: CASSVSLGGDTIYF
j_gene: TRBJ2-5; d_gene: TRBD1; v_gene: TRBV28; abundance: NA; CDR3nt: TGTGCCAGCAGTTTATATAGGGGGCATGAGACCCAGTACTTC; CDR3aa: CASSLYRGHETQYF
j_gene: TRBJ1-1; d_gene: NA; v_gene: TRBV19; abundance: once; CDR3nt: TGTGCCAGTAGTGCCGACCAGGGGATATACACTGAAGCTTTCTTT; CDR3aa: CASSADQGIYTEAFF
j_gene: TRBJ2-1; d_gene: NA; v_gene: TRBV2; abundance: NA; CDR3nt: TGTGCCAGCAGCTCAGACAGTAGCTCCTACAATGAGCAGTTCTTC; CDR3aa: CASSSDSSSYNEQFF
j_gene: TRBJ1-1; d_gene: NA; v_gene: TRBV6-1; abundance: once; CDR3nt: TGTGCCAGCAGTGAAGAGGGGCAGACTGAAGCTTTCTTT; CDR3aa: CASSEEGQTEAFF
j_gene: TRBJ2-5; d_gene: NA; v_gene: TRBV5-1; abundance: NA; CDR3nt: TGCGCCAGCAGCTCCGCTAATCAAGAGACCCAGTACTTC; CDR3aa: CASSSANQETQYF
j_gene: TRBJ1-1; d_gene: TRBD1; v_gene: TRBV7-9; abundance: NA; CDR3nt: TGTGCCAGCAGCAAAGAGGGCGCAGGGGGTAACACTGAAGCTTTCTTT; CDR3aa: CASSKEGAGGNTEAFF
j_gene: TRBJ2-2; d_gene: TRBD2; v_gene: TRBV28; abundance: NA; CDR3nt: TGTGCCAGCAGTGCCGCCGGGACTAGCCTTGCCGGGGAGCTGTTTTTT; CDR3aa: CASSAAGTSLAGELFF
j_gene: TRBJ1-6; d_gene: NA; v_gene: TRBV11-2; abundance: NA; CDR3nt: TGTGCCAGCAGCTTAAGGGGACTACTCTATAATTCACCCCTCCACTTT; CDR3aa: CASSLRGLLYNSPLHF
j_gene: TRBJ2-2; d_gene: TRBD1; v_gene: TRBV19; abundance: NA; CDR3nt: TGTGCCAGTAGTCTGAACAGGGGTAGCACCGGGGAGCTGTTTTTT; CDR3aa: CASSLNRGSTGELFF
j_gene: TRBJ1-1; d_gene: TRBD1; v_gene: TRBV27; abundance: once; CDR3nt: TGTGCCTCCAGCGCGGGACAGGCCTACAGGGACACTGAAGCTTTCTTT; CDR3aa: CASSAGQAYRDTEAFF
j_gene: TRBJ1-1; d_gene: NA; v_gene: TRBV27; abundance: NA; CDR3nt: TGTGCCAGCAGTTTAGCCCAGGGGCACACTGAAGCTTTCTTT; CDR3aa: CASSLAQGHTEAFF
j_gene: TRBJ2-7; d_gene: NA; v_gene: TRBV10-3; abundance: once; CDR3nt: TGTGCCATCAGTGAGGGAGGGAGCGAGCAGTACTTC; CDR3aa: CAISEGGSEQYF
j_gene: TRBJ1-2; d_gene: TRBD1; v_gene: TRBV27; abundance: NA; CDR3nt: TGTGCCAGCAGCCGAGGGACAGGGGTTGATGGCCACACCTTC; CDR3aa: CASSRGTGVDGHTF
j_gene: TRBJ1-3; d_gene: TRBD1; v_gene: TRBV7-2; abundance: NA; CDR3nt: TGTGCCAGCAGCTTAGGGTTCCGGACAGGATGGCTCTCTGGAAACACCATATATTTT; CDR3aa: CASSLGFRTGWLSGNTIYF